Listed here is a single T cell receptor beta chain. The entry originates in a study of blood T cell repertoires in COVID-19. Study information: COVID-19 samples from acute and convalescent phases originated in the United States, Italy and Spain.

Germline V gene lookup returns CDR1 MDHEN and CDR2 SYDVKM. With 7 bases removed from V and 7 bases from J, the gap between germline ends came to 14 bases. This CDR3 has 13 amino acids. The repertoire was sequenced with immunoSEQ multiplex PCR; TCRdb's copy has only in-frame clones and lacks some. The data contain about 320,000 clones, around 90% of them seen just once; the ten biggest clones take up about 5%. The chain has TRBV28 and TRBJ1-3, with a weak D call TRBD1 (5 bases). The TCR sequence derives from a man aged 25 to 40 who had recovered from COVID-19. The sample consisted of PBMCs or T cells enriched from blood (not recorded which). The DNA for the CDR3 is TGTGCCAGCACAGGGATTTATCGGAACACCATATATTTT. This gives the protein CASTGIYRNTIYF.